Shown below are 18 T cell receptor beta chains from a single sample sequenced in a study of a mutant IDH1 vaccine in newly diagnosed glioma. Clones were sequenced by immunoSEQ multiplex PCR, and TCRdb holds only the in-frame ones, with some missing. The sample yields roughly 74,000 clones, 85% seen once. Time point here: week 23, last vaccination. Each dose of the vaccine consisted of 300 ug of mutant IDH1 20-mer peptide, with topical imiquimod. Their antigens are not known. The input for sequencing was PBMCs, taken from a glioma patient whose treatment included an IDH1 peptide vaccine. Every receptor here comes from a woman aged 45-65 years with glioma.

The rearrangement uses TRBV4-2 and TRBJ2-2; 12 bases map to TRBD2. CDR1 and CDR2 from the germline V gene are LGHNA and YNFKEQ. This CDR3 comprises 19 residues. V trimming: 1 base; J trimming: 1 base; junction bases outside the gene matches: 7. As DNA, the CDR3 is TGTGCCAGCAGCCAAGGGGTGACTAGCGGGAGAGAGAACACCGGGGAGCTGTTTTTT. Translation gives CASSQGVTSGRENTGELFF.

In its sample, this clone was seen many times. The genes are TRBV7-2 and TRBJ2-1; D remains unclear. The CDR3 sequence is 10 residues long. In germline, CDR1 is SGHTA, CDR2 FQGNSA. Trimming removed 5 bases from V and 10 bases from J, with 6 bases in between. The CDR3 protein is CASSPPEQFF. Written as DNA, the CDR3 is TGTGCCAGCAGCCCCCCCGAGCAGTTCTTC.

This clone was seen once. The chain is built from TRBV27 and TRBJ2-7, with D unclear. CDR3 size: 13 residues. The ends were cut back, 3 bases at V and 3 bases at J, with 9 bases in the middle. Germline V gene lookup returns CDR1 MNHEY and CDR2 SMNVEV (reference sequence). The CDR3 loop is CASSFQENYEQYF. In DNA, the CDR3 is TGTGCCAGCAGTTTTCAGGAGAACTACGAGCAGTACTTC.

This chain connects TRBV18 to TRBJ2-1; 10 bases fit TRBD2. The CDR3 contains 14 residues. V shed 0 bases and J 8 bases; nucleotides not matched to a gene: 1. Per germline, CDR1 KGHSH and CDR2 LQKENI. CDR3 protein: CASSPPSGGYEQFF. CDR3 DNA: TGTGCCAGCTCACCACCTAGCGGGGGGTATGAGCAGTTCTTC.

V and J are TRBV11-2 and TRBJ2-4; TRBD1 might be the D (6 bases). Trimming left V 6 bases short and J 8 bases short, with 29 bases between. Germline V gene sequence: CDR1 SGHAT, CDR2 FQNNGV. The CDR3 contains 18 residues. The CDR3 here is CASRSRADSLLATDIQYF. The CDR3, as DNA: TGTGCCAGCAGGTCAAGAGCGGACAGCCTTTTAGCCACGGACATTCAGTACTTC.

The CDR3 nucleotides read TGTGCCAGCAGCTTATTTGATAGGGGTCAGCCCCAGCATTTT. Translated: CASSLFDRGQPQHF. The V call is TRBV7-6, the J call TRBJ1-5; possibly TRBD1 for D (5 bases). The CDR3 covers 14 residues. V was shortened by 2 bases and J by 6 bases, with 11 bases between the two germline ends. Germline CDR1 and CDR2: SGHVS and FNYEAQ.

The chain uses TRBV7-9 and TRBJ2-3; 7 bases agree with TRBD2. V gave up 2 bases and J gave up 4 bases; unmatched junction bases: 6. This CDR3 is 15 amino acids long. In germline, CDR1 is SEHNR, CDR2 FQNEAQ (reference sequence). CDR3 sequence (DNA): TGTGCCAGCAGCTTACTGGCGGGAGAAGCAGATACGCAGTATTTT. Encoded protein: CASSLLAGEADTQYF.

The chain employs TRBV30 and TRBJ2-1; 10 positions agree with TRBD2. V dropped 0 bases and J dropped 1; count of bases not matched to a gene: 0. This CDR3 is built from 15 residues. Germline CDR1 GTSNPN, CDR2 SVGIG (reference sequence). CDR3 coding DNA: TGTGCCTGGAGTGTACTAGCGGGGTCCTACAATGAGCAGTTCTTC. Its translation: CAWSVLAGSYNEQFF. Using reference TRBV30 and TRBJ2-1 for the parts outside the CDR3, the full variable domain is SQTIHQWPATLVQPVGSPLSLECTVEGTSNPNLYWYRQAAGRGLQLLFYSVGIGQISSEVPQNLSASRPQDRQFILSSKKLLLSDSGFYLCAWSVLAGSYNEQFFGPGTRLTVL.

This clone was seen a handful of times. The chain uses TRBV25-1 and TRBJ1-1; maybe TRBD1 (5 bases). CDR1 is MGHDK, CDR2 SYGVNS, per germline. The CDR3 spans 10 residues. V was pared by 4 bases and J by 11 bases, with 8 bases between. CDR3 nucleotide sequence: TGTGCCAGCAGTGCGGGGCGGGCTTTCTTT. Translation: CASSAGRAFF. Using reference TRBV25-1 and TRBJ1-1 for the parts outside the CDR3, the full variable domain is EADIYQTPRYLVIGTGKKITLECSQTMGHDKMYWYQQDPGMELHLIHYSYGVNSTEKGDLSSESTVSRIRTEHFPLTLESARPSHTSQYLCASSAGRAFFGQGTRLTVV.

V gene TRBV7-9 combines with J gene TRBJ1-1, with TRBD1 matching over 8 bases. This CDR3 has 13 amino acids. Germline CDR1 is SEHNR and CDR2 is FQNEAQ (reference sequence). Trimming removed 4 bases from V and 6 bases from J; junction bases left unmatched: 4. The CDR3 spells CASSSQGDAEAFF. CDR3 nucleotide sequence: TGTGCCAGCAGCTCACAGGGGGACGCTGAAGCTTTCTTT.

The gene calls are TRBV6-1 and TRBJ2-7, with D possibly matching TRBD1 (5 bases). Trimming left V 2 bases short and J 4 bases short, with 15 bases between. CDR1 and CDR2 (germline): MNHNS, SASEGT. The CDR3 loop spans 15 amino acids. CDR3 in DNA: TGTGCCAGCAGTGAAAGTGGGGCAGCGCGGTACGAGCAGTACTTC. Protein product: CASSESGAARYEQYF.

This clone was seen a few times. The V and J genes are TRBV7-9 and TRBJ1-4; D gene unclear. The CDR3 has 13 amino acids. V was trimmed by 2 bases and J by 8 bases, leaving 9 bases between them. The germline CDR1 and CDR2 sequences are SEHNR and FQNEAQ (reference sequence). The CDR3 spells CASSLTGSEKLFF. The CDR3 bases are TGTGCCAGCAGCTTAACGGGGAGCGAAAAACTGTTTTTT.

V usage is TRBV4-1 and J usage is TRBJ1-1; D is unresolved. Trimming removed 0 bases at V and 4 bases at J, with 9 bases between. The CDR3 runs to 14 residues. The germline CDR1 and CDR2 sequences are MGHRA and YSYEKL. The CDR3, as DNA: TGCGCCAGCAGCCAAGAGGTCAGAGGCACTGAAGCTTTCTTT. Protein sequence: CASSQEVRGTEAFF.

V is TRBV6-6 and J is TRBJ1-2, with D unclear. The germline V and J ends were trimmed by 6 bases and 4 bases, with 12 bases remaining between them. Looked up from germline, CDR1 is MNHNY and CDR2 is SVGAGI (reference sequence). The CDR3 spans 13 residues. CDR3 DNA: TGTGCCAGCAGCTTCGGGGTGCTCTATGGCTACACCTTC. It is translated as CASSFGVLYGYTF.

The chain links TRBV5-1 to TRBJ2-5; possible D gene TRBD2, 6 bases. Germline V lookup: CDR1 SGHRS, CDR2 YFSETQ. This CDR3 has 17 residues. Between the trimmed V and J ends, which lost 3 bases and 1 base, there was a span of 19 bases. For the CDR3, the DNA is TGCGCCAGCAGCTCACAAGGGAGGAGGGCGGCCCAAGAGACCCAGTACTTC. Translation gives CASSSQGRRAAQETQYF.

V usage is TRBV28 and J usage is TRBJ1-5, with D uncertain. Germline CDR1 reads MDHEN; CDR2 reads SYDVKM. The CDR3 loop spans 12 amino acids. The V end was cut by 7 bases, the J end by 3 bases, with 7 bases between. The CDR3 nucleotides are TGTGCCAGCACCAGTCCCAATCAGCCCCAGCATTTT. Protein sequence: CASTSPNQPQHF.

The J gene is TRBJ2-7, the V gene TRBV4-2; D gene ambiguous. CDR1 and CDR2 from the germline V gene are LGHNA and YNFKEQ. The CDR3 consists of 15 residues. V was pared by 0 bases and J by 2 bases, with 11 bases between. CDR3 sequence: CASSQDISAAYEQYF. As DNA, the CDR3 is TGTGCCAGCAGCCAAGATATAAGTGCTGCCTACGAGCAGTACTTC.

This sequence joins TRBV18 and TRBJ2-7; D is perhaps TRBD1 (5 bases). The CDR3 runs to 13 residues. The V and J ends lost 3 bases and 0 bases respectively, with 6 bases between them. Germline V gene lookup returns CDR1 KGHSH and CDR2 LQKENI. Here the CDR3 DNA reads TGTGCCAGCTCACCCGACAGCTCCTACGAGCAGTACTTC. It encodes CASSPDSSYEQYF. Full variable domain (outside the CDR3, taken from reference TRBV18 and TRBJ2-7): NAGVMQNPRHLVRRRGQEARLRCSPMKGHSHVYWYRQLPEEGLKFMVYLQKENIIDESGMPKERFSAEFPKEGPSILRIQQVVRGDSAAYFCASSPDSSYEQYFGPGTRLTVT.